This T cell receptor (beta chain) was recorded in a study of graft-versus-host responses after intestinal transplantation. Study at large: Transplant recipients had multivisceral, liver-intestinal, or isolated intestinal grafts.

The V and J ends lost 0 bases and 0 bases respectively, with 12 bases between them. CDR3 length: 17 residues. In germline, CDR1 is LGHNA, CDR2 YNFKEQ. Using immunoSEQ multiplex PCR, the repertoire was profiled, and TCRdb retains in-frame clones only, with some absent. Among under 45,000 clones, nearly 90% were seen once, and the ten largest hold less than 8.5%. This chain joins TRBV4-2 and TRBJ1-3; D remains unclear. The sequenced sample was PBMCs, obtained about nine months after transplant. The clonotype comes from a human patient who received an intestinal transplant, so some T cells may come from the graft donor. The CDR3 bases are TGTGCCAGCAGCCAAGAGTGGGGAGGTTACTCTGGAAACACCATATATTTT. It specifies CASSQEWGGYSGNTIYF.